Described below is a single TCR beta chain sequence and its context. Its matching antigen is unknown. This record comes from a study of cytomegalovirus exposure and HLA in healthy donors. Study-wide background: HLA-typed donors contributed approximately 86 million unique TCRs, which were held in an early data release.

The primer mix had 60 Vbeta and 13 Jbeta primers. Using immunoSEQ multiplex PCR, the repertoire was profiled, and TCRdb retains in-frame clones only, with some absent. The sample consists of roughly 200,000 clones, around 74% of them appearing once. Points from the study as a whole: A later analysis linked a missense variant in DCLRE1C to the trimming of TCR beta V and J genes. Looking again later, the authors saw that most CMV-associated TCR beta chains seemed HLA-restricted.

The germline gives CDR1 MDHEN, CDR2 SYDVKM. Losses at the gene ends were 5 bases for V and 4 bases for J; bases not matched to a gene: 8. The CDR3 totals 14 residues. This TCR derives from a male donor in good health and CMV-seronegative. Source material: PBMCs. V is TRBV28 and J is TRBJ2-7; 7 nucleotides agree with TRBD2. CDR3 coding DNA: TGTGCCAGCAGTCCCCTAGCGGTACATTACGAGCAGTACTTC. Protein sequence: CASSPLAVHYEQYF.